A selection of T cell receptor beta chains follows, all from one sample in a study of tumor-infiltrating lymphocytes in primary liver carcinoma. TCRdb used MiXCR to reprocess the multiplex PCR reads, holding one entry per CDR3 protein. The table records 250,000 to 350,000 distinct CDR3 sequences, 45% to 70% of them present only once. Sequencing used peripheral blood. These receptors all stem from a woman aged 25 to 39 with primary liver carcinoma and hepatitis B virus infection. Each CDR3 is given with its conserved first and last residue. Fields, in order: D gene, J gene, CDR3 length, V gene, clone size, CDR3 DNA, CDR3 protein. A D gene is named only where the DNA matches it firmly. Clone size is stated in some rows and not others, as once, few, many or a class when expanded.

>NA|TRBJ1-2|17|TRBV11-2|many
TGTGCCAGCAGCCCCTTTCCCCGGGGGCGGGTGAACTATGGCTACACCTTC
CASSPFPRGRVNYGYTF
>NA|TRBJ2-1|15|TRBV4-1|many
TGCGCCAGCAGCCAAAGCCTGACTAGACGCAATGAGCAGTTCTTC
CASSQSLTRRNEQFF
>TRBD1|TRBJ2-1|15|TRBV12-3/TRBV12-4|many
TGTGCCAGCTGCCCCGGGACAGGGAATCTAAATGAGCAGTTCTTC
CASCPGTGNLNEQFF
>TRBD2|TRBJ2-7|13|TRBV30|few
TGTGCCTGGAGTAATAGCGGGGGGTACGAGCAGTACTTC
CAWSNSGGYEQYF
>TRBD2|TRBJ2-1|18|TRBV12-3/TRBV12-4|NA
TGTGCCAGCAGAACAGAGCAACCCACGACTAGCGGGAGTGGTGAGCAGTTCTTC
CASRTEQPTTSGSGEQFF
>NA|TRBJ2-7|18|TRBV6-2/TRBV6-3|NA
TGTGCCAGCAGTTACTCGATTGAGGGTCGGCGGATCTCCTACGAGCAGTACTTC
CASSYSIEGRRISYEQYF
>TRBD2|TRBJ2-2|17|TRBV12-3/TRBV12-4|NA
TGTGCCAGCAGCCCACTAGCGGGAACGGCGGGGACCGGGGAGCTGTTTTTT
CASSPLAGTAGTGELFF
>TRBD2|TRBJ2-2|16|TRBV30|once
TGTGCCTGGAGCAGGACTAGCGGGATGGGAACCGGGGAGCTGTTTTTT
CAWSRTSGMGTGELFF
>NA|TRBJ1-6|12|TRBV11-3|many
TGTGCCAGCAGCCGTCCTAATTCACCCCTCCACTTT
CASSRPNSPLHF
>NA|TRBJ2-7|13|TRBV20-1|few
TGCAGTGCCCTGGGTACAGGGTATAGTGAGCAGTACTTC
CSALGTGYSEQYF
>TRBD2|TRBJ2-5|15|TRBV11-2|NA
TGTATCAGCAGCTTGGGACTAGCGGGAGTTGAGACCCAGTACTTC
CISSLGLAGVETQYF
>NA|TRBJ2-7|15|TRBV13|few
TGTGCCAGCAGCTTAGGCGGGCTGGGCTCCTACGAGCAGTACTTC
CASSLGGLGSYEQYF
>NA|TRBJ2-3|17|TRBV4-1|few
TGCGCCAGCACCTCAAGGAGGGGGGGACTCCGCAGGGATACGCAGTATTTT
CASTSRRGGLRRDTQYF
>NA|TRBJ2-6|15|TRBV11-2|NA
TGTGCCAGCGGCCCCTCCCGAGCTGGGGCCATCGTCCTGACTTTC
CASGPSRAGAIVLTF
>TRBD1|TRBJ2-2|14|TRBV6-1|many
TGTGCCAGCAGTTTCGACAGGGACACCGGGGAGCTGTTTTTT
CASSFDRDTGELFF
>NA|TRBJ1-5|14|TRBV12-3/TRBV12-4|NA
TGTGCCTGCAGCTTACGGCCGGGAAATCAGCCCCAGCATTTT
CACSLRPGNQPQHF
>TRBD1|TRBJ2-1|13|TRBV7-8|NA
TGTGCCAGCAGCACGCGGACAGGGCTTGAGCAGTTCTTC
CASSTRTGLEQFF
>TRBD2|TRBJ2-1|13|TRBV11-3|many
TGTGCCAGCAGCCGCCCTAGCGGGCTTGAGCAGTTCTTC
CASSRPSGLEQFF
>NA|TRBJ2-1|15|TRBV11-2|NA
TGTGCCAGCAGCTTAAATCAGGGACACTACAATGAGCAGCTCTTC
CASSLNQGHYNEQLF
>TRBD2|TRBJ2-1|16|TRBV13|NA
TGTGCCAGCACCTTAGTGGCTAGCGGGAGTGCCGATGAGCAGTTCTTC
CASTLVASGSADEQFF
>NA|TRBJ1-1|11|TRBV6-2/TRBV6-3|NA
TGTGCCAGCAGTGGGGCAGGGCAAGCTTTCTTT
CASSGAGQAFF
>TRBD2|TRBJ2-5|13|TRBV10-3|NA
TGTGCCATCAGTGAGGAGCGGGATAGGACCCAGTACTTC
CAISEERDRTQYF
>NA|TRBJ2-7|11|TRBV6-5|NA
TGTGCCAGCAGTTCCCTAGACGAGCAGTACTTC
CASSSLDEQYF
>TRBD1|TRBJ2-5|14|TRBV11-3|NA
TGTGCCAGCAGCTCCTCGACAGGGTGGGAGATCCAGCACTTC
CASSSSTGWEIQHF
>NA|TRBJ2-5|14|TRBV7-8|NA
TGTGCCAGCAGCTTTTTCGATCATGGGGAGACCCGGTACTTC
CASSFFDHGETRYF
>NA|TRBJ2-3|13|TRBV28|NA
TGTGCCAGCAGTTTCCTCCCCACAGATACGCAGTATTTT
CASSFLPTDTQYF
>NA|TRBJ1-1|15|TRBV6-1|NA
TGTGCCAGCAGTGCGGGAACAGGGCTGAGCACTGAAGCTTTCTTT
CASSAGTGLSTEAFF
>TRBD1|TRBJ2-5|17|TRBV6-1|NA
TGTGCCAGCAGTGGGGCCTTCTCGACAGGGATCCATGAGACCCAGTACTTC
CASSGAFSTGIHETQYF
>TRBD1|TRBJ2-1|18|TRBV12-3/TRBV12-4|many
TGTGCCAGCAGTTTCGGGGACAGGAACCCCTGGGGTGAAAATGAGCAGTTCTTC
CASSFGDRNPWGENEQFF
>TRBD2|TRBJ2-7|15|TRBV7-9|few
TGTGCCAGCAGCCCCAGACTAGCGGCCACCTACGAGCAGTACTTC
CASSPRLAATYEQYF
>NA|TRBJ2-1|13|TRBV28|once
TGTGCCAGCAGATTAAATCCCGGTAGTGAGCAGTTCTTC
CASRLNPGSEQFF
>NA|TRBJ1-1|9|TRBV6-1|few
TGTGCCAGCAGTGAGAAGGCTTTCTTT
CASSEKAFF
>NA|TRBJ1-2|12|TRBV6-1|NA
TGTGCCAGCAGTGCTACTAACTATGGCTACGCCTTC
CASSATNYGYAF